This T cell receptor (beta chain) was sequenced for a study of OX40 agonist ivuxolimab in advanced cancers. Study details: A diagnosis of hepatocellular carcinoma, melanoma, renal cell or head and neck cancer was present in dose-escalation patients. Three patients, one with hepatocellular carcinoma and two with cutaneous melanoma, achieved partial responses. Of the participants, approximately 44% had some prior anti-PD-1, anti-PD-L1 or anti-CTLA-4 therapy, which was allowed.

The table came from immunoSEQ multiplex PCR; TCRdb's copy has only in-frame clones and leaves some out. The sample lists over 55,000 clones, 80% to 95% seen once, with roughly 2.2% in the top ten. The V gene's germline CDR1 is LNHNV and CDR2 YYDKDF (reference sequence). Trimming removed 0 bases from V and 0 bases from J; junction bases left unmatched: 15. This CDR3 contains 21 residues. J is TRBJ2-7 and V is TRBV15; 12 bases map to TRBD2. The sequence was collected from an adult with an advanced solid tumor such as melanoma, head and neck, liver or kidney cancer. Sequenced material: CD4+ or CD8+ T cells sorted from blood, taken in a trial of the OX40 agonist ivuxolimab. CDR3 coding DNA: TGTGCCACCAGCAGAGATAGAGCGGCTGGTCTACTAGCGGGAGGCTCCTACGAGCAGTACTTC. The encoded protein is CATSRDRAAGLLAGGSYEQYF.